This TCR beta chain was identified in a study of a mutant IDH1 vaccine in newly diagnosed glioma. Background on the study: Patients were started on vaccination 4-6 weeks after radiotherapy alone, or with temozolomide cycles.

TCRdb's table, derived via immunoSEQ multiplex PCR, lists solely in-frame clones and lacks some. This table holds about 94,000 clones, roughly nine tenths found once. Germline values: CDR1 MGHRA, CDR2 YSYEKL. This CDR3 has 14 residues. Time point denoted: week 47, end of study. Vaccination used 300 ug of mutant IDH1 20-mer peptide per dose, with topical imiquimod. A note on this clone: Its antigen is unidentified.

General study points: The study observed vaccine-induced immune responses in 90% to 95% of patients.

Specimen: PBMCs, collected from a glioma patient whose treatment included an IDH1 peptide vaccine. This chain uses TRBV4-1 with TRBJ2-5, with 7 positions matching TRBD1. The end of the DNA fits TRBJ2-7 better, so the J call may be wrong. The sequence came from a woman aged 45-59 years with glioma. CDR3 residues: CASSHGTVRYEQYF. The CDR3 DNA follows: TGCGCCAGCAGCCACGGGACAGTGCGTTACGAGCAGTACTTC.